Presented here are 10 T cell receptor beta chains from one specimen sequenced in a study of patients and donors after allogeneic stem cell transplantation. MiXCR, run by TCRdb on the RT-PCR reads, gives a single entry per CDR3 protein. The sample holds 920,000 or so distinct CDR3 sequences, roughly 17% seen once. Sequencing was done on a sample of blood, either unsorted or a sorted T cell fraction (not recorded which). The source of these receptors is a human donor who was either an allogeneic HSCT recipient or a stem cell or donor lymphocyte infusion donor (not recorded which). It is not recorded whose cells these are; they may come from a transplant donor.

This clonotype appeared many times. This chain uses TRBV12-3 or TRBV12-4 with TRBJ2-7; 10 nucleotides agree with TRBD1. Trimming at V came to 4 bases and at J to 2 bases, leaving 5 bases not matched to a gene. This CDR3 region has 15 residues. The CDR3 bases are TGTGCCAGCAGTTCCCCGGACAGGGGGACCTACGAGCAGTACTTC. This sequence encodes CASSSPDRGTYEQYF.

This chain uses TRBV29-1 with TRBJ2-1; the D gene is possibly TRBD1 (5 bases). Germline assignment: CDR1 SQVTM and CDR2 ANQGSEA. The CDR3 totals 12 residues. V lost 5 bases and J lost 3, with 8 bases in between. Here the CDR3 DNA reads TGCAGCGTTAAACAGGACTACAATGAGCAGTTCTTC. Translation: CSVKQDYNEQFF.

The CDR3 spells CASSQEWSSGANVLTF. The CDR3 region has the DNA TGCGCCAGCAGCCAAGAATGGTCCTCTGGGGCCAACGTCCTGACTTTC. The chain combines TRBV4-1 with TRBJ2-6; D is unclear. The CDR3 has 16 amino acids. V was pared by 0 bases and J by 0 bases, with 6 bases between. CDR1 MGHRA and CDR2 YSYEKL come from the germline V gene.

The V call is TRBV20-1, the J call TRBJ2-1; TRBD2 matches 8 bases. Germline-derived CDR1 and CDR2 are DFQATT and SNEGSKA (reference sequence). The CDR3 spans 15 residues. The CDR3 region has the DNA TGCAGCAGGAGCGGGGGCGAGGGCACCTACAATGAGCAGTTCTTC. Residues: CSRSGGEGTYNEQFF.

The CDR3 sequence is CASSLRGQMNTEAFF. The CDR3 DNA sequence: TGTGCCAGCAGCTTAAGGGGACAAATGAACACTGAAGCTTTCTTT. This chain uses TRBV7-8 with TRBJ1-1, with D possibly TRBD1 on 6 matching bases. Trimming stripped 2 bases from V and 0 bases from J, with 10 bases between. The germline V gene encodes CDR1 SGHVS and CDR2 FQNEAQ. The CDR3 contains 15 residues.

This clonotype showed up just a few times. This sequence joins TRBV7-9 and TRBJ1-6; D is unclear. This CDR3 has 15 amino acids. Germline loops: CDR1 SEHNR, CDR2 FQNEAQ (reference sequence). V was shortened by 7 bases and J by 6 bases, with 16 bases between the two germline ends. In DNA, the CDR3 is TGTGCCAGCATTCGGAACCGTGCGGGTAATTCACCCCTCCACTTT. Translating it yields CASIRNRAGNSPLHF.

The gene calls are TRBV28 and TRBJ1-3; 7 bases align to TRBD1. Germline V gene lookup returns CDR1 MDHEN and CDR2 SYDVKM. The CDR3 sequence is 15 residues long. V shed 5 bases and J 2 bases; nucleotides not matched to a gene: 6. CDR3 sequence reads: CASSGTDLPGNTIYF. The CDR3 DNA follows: TGTGCCAGCAGTGGGACAGATCTACCTGGAAACACCATATATTTT.

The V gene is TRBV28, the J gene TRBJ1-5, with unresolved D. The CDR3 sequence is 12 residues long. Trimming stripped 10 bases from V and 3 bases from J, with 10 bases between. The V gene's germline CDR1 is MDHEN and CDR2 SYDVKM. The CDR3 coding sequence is TGTGCCACCGAAGGGCCCAATCAGCCCCAGCATTTT. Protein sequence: CATEGPNQPQHF. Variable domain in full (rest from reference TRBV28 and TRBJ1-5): DVKVTQSSRYLVKRTGEKVFLECVQDMDHENMFWYRQDPGLGLRLIYFSYDVKMKEKGDIPEGYSVSREKKERFSLILESASTNQTSMYLCATEGPNQPQHFGDGTRLSIL.

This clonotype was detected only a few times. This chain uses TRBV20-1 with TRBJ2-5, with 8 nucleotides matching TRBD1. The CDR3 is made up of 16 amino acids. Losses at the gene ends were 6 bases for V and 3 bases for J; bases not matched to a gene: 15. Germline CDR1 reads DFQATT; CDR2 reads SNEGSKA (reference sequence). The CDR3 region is CSADTLTGEGEETQYF. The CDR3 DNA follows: TGCAGTGCGGACACTCTGACAGGGGAAGGAGAAGAGACCCAGTACTTC.

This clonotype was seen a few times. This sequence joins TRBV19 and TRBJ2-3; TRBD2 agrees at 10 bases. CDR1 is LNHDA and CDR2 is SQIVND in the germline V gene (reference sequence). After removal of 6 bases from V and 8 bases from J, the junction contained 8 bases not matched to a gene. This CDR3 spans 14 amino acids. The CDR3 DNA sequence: TGTGCCAGTAGCCCTAGCGGGGGAGCGGGTACGCAGTATTTT. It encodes CASSPSGGAGTQYF.